These 27 T cell receptor beta chains were all obtained from the same sample, sequenced in a study of post-analysis software for immune sequencing data. Findings and limits, study-wide: Controls had lower frequencies than patients of 4 or 5 TRBV segments, which included TRBV5-6, TRBV5-1 and TRBV20-1.

Incorporated into the TCR beta cDNA libraries were unique molecular identifiers, which served to reduce PCR and sequencing biases. In TCRdb, the PCR reads were re-called with MiXCR into one record per CDR3 protein. The sample records about 800,000 distinct CDR3 sequences, roughly 27% being singletons. Their recognized antigens are unknown. The sequencing sample was made of blood. Receptors originate from a girl aged 10-17 years with multiple sclerosis.

Ten or more counts support this clonotype. J is TRBJ2-5 and V is TRBV28, with D possibly being TRBD1 (5 bases). The J call is doubtful: the DNA matches TRBJ2-7 better. The germline gives CDR1 MDHEN, CDR2 SYDVKM. The CDR3 has 12 residues. The DNA for the CDR3 is TGTGCCAGCAGAGGGGTATGGGTCGAGCAGTACTTC. Encoded protein: CASRGVWVEQYF.

The J gene is TRBJ2-5, the V gene TRBV4-3; D not resolved. V was shortened by 3 bases and J by 4 bases, with 15 bases between the two germline ends. The CDR3 extends over 15 amino acids. Looked up from germline, CDR1 is LGHNA and CDR2 is YSLEER. The CDR3 DNA follows: TGCGCCAGCAGCCAGAACGTCGGTTCTGGAGAGACCCAGTACTTC. It specifies CASSQNVGSGETQYF.

This clonotype was seen more than once but under ten times. This chain joins TRBV10-3 and TRBJ2-3; TRBD2 is a possible D gene (5 bases). This CDR3 comprises 16 residues. The germline CDR1 and CDR2 sequences are ENHRY and SYGVKD. Deletions cut 6 bases from V and 2 bases from J, with 18 bases between. CDR3 nucleotides: TGTGCCATCAGCACGAGAAGCGGTTTCTCCACAGATACGCAGTATTTT. It translates to CAISTRSGFSTDTQYF.

The V and J genes are TRBV28 and TRBJ1-1, with unresolved D. Trimming shortened V by 3 bases and J by 7 bases, and 12 bases separated the two germline ends. There are 13 residues in the CDR3. Germline lookup yields CDR1 MDHEN and CDR2 SYDVKM. The CDR3 nucleotides are TGTGCCAGCAGTTTGCTGGGTCTGGTTGAAGCTTTCTTT. Encoded protein: CASSLLGLVEAFF.

This clonotype was counted between two and nine times. This chain joins TRBV20-1 and TRBJ2-1, with TRBD2 matching 8 bases. Trimming removed 1 base from V and 6 bases from J; junction bases left unmatched: 8. The CDR3 loop spans 15 amino acids. Germline assignment: CDR1 DFQATT and CDR2 SNEGSKA (reference sequence). The CDR3 loop is CSARVAGTRVNEQFF. CDR3 bases: TGCAGTGCTAGAGTAGCGGGAACGCGGGTCAATGAGCAGTTCTTC.

A few counts support this clonotype. This sequence joins TRBV25-1 and TRBJ1-2; D is possibly TRBD1 (6 bases). Germline-derived CDR1 and CDR2 are MGHDK and SYGVNS. V was trimmed by 3 bases and J by 4 bases, leaving 15 bases between them. The CDR3 length is 15 residues. CDR3 sequence reads: CASSESTRGGYGYTF. The CDR3 coding sequence is TGTGCCAGCAGTGAGTCGACCAGGGGCGGCTATGGCTACACCTTC.

Of note for this clonotype: An end of the junction does not agree with germline; a read error may underlie this. The chain has TRBV10-3 and TRBJ2-7, with 8 bases fitting TRBD1. Germline V gene data show CDR1 as ENHRY and CDR2 as SYGVKD. There are 15 residues in the CDR3. CDR3 DNA: TGTGCCATCAGTGAGTCCGACAGGGGCCCCCACGAGCAGTGCTTC. It specifies CAISESDRGPHEQCF.

The sample holds a few counts of this clonotype. The genes are TRBV7-2 and TRBJ1-5; the D is unclear. The germline gives CDR1 SGHTA, CDR2 FQGNSA. This CDR3 is 15 amino acids long. Trimming removed 5 bases from V and 7 bases from J, with 18 bases in between. CDR3 residues: CASSPWKGLRQPQHF. CDR3 DNA: TGTGCCAGCAGCCCCTGGAAAGGGTTACGGCAGCCCCAGCATTTT.

This chain links TRBV5-1 with TRBJ2-2, with D unresolved. This CDR3 comprises 13 residues. V lost 0 bases and J lost 3, with 3 bases in between. Looked up from germline, CDR1 is SGHRS and CDR2 is YFSETQ. CDR3 region: CASSLAHTGELFF. In nucleotides, the CDR3 is TGCGCCAGCAGCTTGGCTCACACCGGGGAGCTGTTTTTT.

This clonotype has only a few counts. V and J are TRBV28 and TRBJ2-1, with D possibly being TRBD2 (5 bases). V was cut by 4 bases and J by 1 base, with 14 bases left in between. Germline V gene data show CDR1 as MDHEN and CDR2 as SYDVKM. The CDR3 is 16 amino acids. For the CDR3, the DNA is TGTGCCAGCAGTTCGACCTGGCCGGGATCCTACAATGAGCAGTTCTTC. Protein product: CASSSTWPGSYNEQFF.

This clonotype was recorded only once. The CDR3 region is CASSLGMAYREDTEAFF. DNA of the CDR3: TGTGCCAGCAGCTTAGGAATGGCGTACAGGGAGGACACTGAAGCTTTCTTT. The chain combines TRBV7-2 with TRBJ1-1, with a possible D match to TRBD1 (6 bases). Per germline, CDR1 SGHTA and CDR2 FQGNSA. CDR3 length equals 17 residues. V was shortened by 1 base and J by 3 bases, with 18 bases between the two germline ends.

This chain joins TRBV18 and TRBJ2-1; TRBD1 aligns across 7 bases. The J call is doubtful: the DNA matches TRBJ2-7 better. The CDR3 consists of 15 residues. Germline V CDR1 and CDR2: KGHSH, LQKENI. CDR3 protein: CASSQMTGRYNEQYF. CDR3 bases: TGTGCCAGCTCACAAATGACAGGGCGGTACAATGAGCAGTACTTC.

There are a few counts of this clonotype. This sequence joins TRBV7-2 and TRBJ1-1, with D uncertain. CDR1 and CDR2 (germline): SGHTA, FQGNSA. V was clipped by 0 bases and J by 0 bases, with 8 bases between them. The CDR3 spans 15 residues. The CDR3 region is CASSLASRLNTEAFF. CDR3 sequence (DNA): TGTGCCAGCAGCTTAGCGTCGCGCTTGAACACTGAAGCTTTCTTT.

The chain couples TRBV2 to TRBJ1-4; possible D gene TRBD1, 5 bases. Per germline, CDR1 SNHLY and CDR2 FYNNEI. Trimming stripped 6 bases from V and 0 bases from J, with 8 bases between. The CDR3 is 14 amino acids. The CDR3 region is CASRLTATNEKLFF. CDR3 sequence (DNA): TGTGCCAGCAGACTGACAGCAACTAATGAAAAACTGTTTTTT.

In DNA form, the CDR3 reads TGCGCCAGCAGTTCGACTAGCCCGGCCACAGATACGCAGTATTTT. Its protein product is CASSSTSPATDTQYF. V and J are TRBV5-1 and TRBJ2-3, with 7 bases that match TRBD2. The V and J ends lost 5 bases and 2 bases, in that order; junction bases with no gene match: 8. Germline CDR1 SGHRS, CDR2 YFSETQ. The CDR3 totals 15 residues.

The chain has TRBV5-1 and TRBJ2-1; 10 nucleotides line up with TRBD2. The germline CDR1 and CDR2 sequences are SGHRS and YFSETQ. The CDR3 consists of 17 residues. V trimming: 0 bases; J trimming: 2 bases; junction bases outside the gene matches: 5. The CDR3 sequence is CASSLDSSGSAYNEQFF. The CDR3 DNA reads as TGCGCCAGCAGCTTGGATTCTAGCGGGAGTGCCTACAATGAGCAGTTCTTC.

This clonotype appeared many times. The V gene is TRBV20-1, the J gene TRBJ2-5; possibly TRBD1 for D (6 bases). V dropped 4 bases and J dropped 4 bases, with 19 bases sitting between them. Germline-derived CDR1 and CDR2 are DFQATT and SNEGSKA (reference sequence). This CDR3 has 15 residues. For the CDR3, the DNA is TGCAGTGCTATGGTCGTAACAGGGTGGAGAGAGACCCAGTACTTC. Translating gives CSAMVVTGWRETQYF.

V gene TRBV11-2 combines with J gene TRBJ2-4; D perhaps matches TRBD2 (6 bases). V dropped 3 bases and J dropped 3 bases, with 9 bases sitting between them. This CDR3 is 14 amino acids long. CDR1 and CDR2 from the germline V gene are SGHAT and FQNNGV. Here the CDR3 reads CASSLGGVKNIQYF. CDR3 coding DNA: TGTGCCAGCAGCTTGGGGGGAGTCAAAAACATTCAGTACTTC.

This sequence joins TRBV6-5 and TRBJ2-5; D possibly corresponds to TRBD1 (6 bases). Trimming took 8 bases from V and 4 from J, leaving 23 bases between them. Germline CDR1 reads MNHEY; CDR2 reads SVGAGI. This CDR3 contains 16 residues. Written as DNA, the CDR3 is TGTGCCAGCCGGTGGCTGGATGAACTGGGGGCAGAGACCCAGTACTTC. Translation gives CASRWLDELGAETQYF.

This clonotype was counted a few times. This sequence joins TRBV4-3 and TRBJ1-2; 8 bases align to TRBD1. The CDR3 has 13 amino acids. The junction had 2 bases not matched to a gene; V was cut back by 2 bases and J by 6 bases. The V gene's germline CDR1 is LGHNA and CDR2 YSLEER. CDR3 in amino acids: CASSQRTGHGYTF. In DNA form, the CDR3 reads TGCGCCAGCAGCCAAAGGACAGGGCATGGCTACACCTTC.

This clonotype was picked up a small number of times. The V call is TRBV4-1, the J call TRBJ2-2; D is possibly TRBD1 or TRBD2 (5 bases each). Germline values: CDR1 MGHRA, CDR2 YSYEKL. CDR3 length: 14 residues. V was cut by 4 bases and J by 2 bases, with 8 bases left in between. CDR3 sequence (DNA): TGCGCCAGCAGCCTCCGGGACAACACCGGGGAGCTGTTTTTT. It encodes CASSLRDNTGELFF.

This chain uses TRBV12-3 or TRBV12-4 with TRBJ1-1; perhaps TRBD1 as D (5 bases). The CDR3 has 13 amino acids. Trimming took 3 bases from V and 3 from J, leaving 8 bases between them. The CDR3: CASSLTEDTEAFF. CDR3 bases: TGTGCCAGCAGTTTGACAGAGGACACTGAAGCTTTCTTT.

CDR3 region: CAVVDCPNEQFF. CDR3 DNA sequence: TGTGCCGTTGTGGACTGTCCGAATGAGCAGTTCTTC. The rearrangement joins TRBV6-4 to TRBJ2-1; TRBD2 is a possible D gene (5 bases). V was pared by 11 bases and J by 7 bases, with 15 bases between. CDR3 length equals 12 residues. CDR1 MRHNA and CDR2 SNTAGT come from the germline V gene.

The chain is built from TRBV20-1 and TRBJ1-5; D is possibly TRBD1 (5 bases). In germline, CDR1 is DFQATT, CDR2 SNEGSKA (reference sequence). The V and J ends lost 0 bases and 3 bases respectively, with 15 bases between them. This CDR3 has 16 residues. CDR3 protein: CSARDWGRVVNQPQHF. CDR3 nucleotide sequence: TGCAGTGCTAGAGATTGGGGCAGGGTGGTCAATCAGCCCCAGCATTTT.

V gene TRBV2 combines with J gene TRBJ2-5; tentative D call: TRBD1 (5 bases). The J call is doubtful: the DNA matches TRBJ2-7 better. The CDR3 totals 14 residues. CDR1 and CDR2 (germline): SNHLY, FYNNEI. The CDR3 coding sequence is TGTGCCAGCAGAGTTCAGGGCGTCCCCGACGAGCAGTACTTC. It codes for CASRVQGVPDEQYF.

This clonotype has just a few counts. This chain links TRBV28 with TRBJ2-7; 7 bases map to TRBD2. This CDR3 contains 13 residues. The ends lost 9 bases at V and 2 bases at J; junction bases unmatched: 7. CDR1 and CDR2 from the germline V gene are MDHEN and SYDVKM. The DNA for the CDR3 is TGTGCCAGTGACGGACTAGACGCCTACGAGCAGTACTTC. It is translated as CASDGLDAYEQYF.

Written as DNA, the CDR3 is TGTGCCAGCAGCTTAGCGTGGGCCCCCACGCCCGAGCAGTACTTC. It is translated as CASSLAWAPTPEQYF. This sequence joins TRBV7-2 and TRBJ2-5; D is unclear. The last part of the DNA fits TRBJ2-7 better; the J call may be wrong. CDR1 SGHTA and CDR2 FQGNSA come from the germline V gene. The CDR3 is 15 residues long.